These T cell receptor beta chains were read from a single sample in a study of PD-1 blockade in mismatch repair-deficient tumors. The method was immunoSEQ multiplex PCR; TCRdb's version includes in-frame clones alone and lacks a portion of them. The sample contains some 120,000 clones, roughly 86% of which appear only once. Sequences were derived from peripheral blood, sampled 44 weeks after starting pembrolizumab. The receptor source for this set is an adult with mismatch repair-deficient cancer. Each CDR3 is given with its conserved first and last residue. The order of the fields is D gene, V gene, J gene, CDR3 protein. D genes are given only for firm matches.

TRBD2	TRBV11-2	TRBJ2-7	CASSHPTSGVWEQYF
-	TRBV13	TRBJ2-6	CASSPPGSGANVLTF
TRBD2	TRBV29-1	TRBJ2-1	CSVDLAGVGNEQFF
-	TRBV4-1	TRBJ2-1	CASSRPRVSVGYNEQFF
-	TRBV7-9	TRBJ1-1	CASSSPSNAFF
TRBD1	TRBV4-1	TRBJ2-5	CASSQVKQGAETQYF
TRBD1	TRBV2	TRBJ1-5	CASSDRETIKPQHF
-	TRBV7-6	TRBJ2-1	CASSPGGLSYNEQFF
-	TRBV18	TRBJ2-5	CASSLASKETQYF
-	TRBV2	TRBJ2-5	CASSEPAVGGETQYF
-	TRBV29-1	TRBJ2-1	CSVAGGHAYNEQFF